This entry describes one TCR beta chain. V was pared by 1 base and J by 7 bases, with 12 bases of the junction left unmatched. Germline CDR1 reads MDHEN; CDR2 reads SYDVKM. The CDR3 is 17 amino acids. In the study's own analysis: Amplifying reference gene primers gave estimates of nucleated cell counts. Measured with immunoSEQ multiplex PCR; TCRdb has only the in-frame clones, and not every one. That table furnishes V, J and clone size, whereas the DNA furnished D and trimming. Of 300,000 to 450,000 clones listed, approximately 86% are singletons. This record belongs to a study of blood T cell repertoires in COVID-19. Background on the study: Some COVID-19 samples were acute and others convalescent; all came from the United States, Italy and Spain. The analysed material was cDNA or gDNA that came from T cells, B-cell-depleted T cells, or PBMCs.

This TCR came from a human donor in a cohort sampled during active COVID-19. The chain joins TRBV28 to TRBJ1-5; TRBD1 matches at 8 bases. The sequencing input was peripheral blood. The CDR3 nucleotides are TGTGCCAGCAGTTTATTCCCCAGCAGGGGGCGCATACAGCCCCAGCATTTT. Translating gives CASSLFPSRGRIQPQHF.